These T cell receptor beta chains were read from a single sample in a study of blood T cells in healthy people across ages. TCRdb analysed the 5' RACE reads with MiXCR anew, one entry per CDR3 protein. The data hold about 800,000 distinct CDR3 sequences, with 25% observed a single time. The sample was also reused in another study, on T cells of mothers and their children.

Sequencing was performed on blood. The receptors shown here come from a boy between 5 and 17 years old in good health. Both conserved end residues are part of each CDR3. D genes are given only for firm matches. Only some rows state a clone size, as once, few, many or a class for expanded clones.

d_call: -; v_call: TRBV5-1; j_call: TRBJ2-7; clone_size: few; cdr3_aa: CASSLGEMTGRTYEQYF; cdr3_nt: TGCGCCAGCAGCTTGGGGGAGATGACAGGGAGGACCTACGAGCAGTACTTC
d_call: -; v_call: TRBV6-2/TRBV6-3; j_call: TRBJ1-2; clone_size: -; cdr3_aa: CASRPFGGYGYTF; cdr3_nt: TGTGCCAGCAGACCTTTCGGGGGGTATGGCTACACCTTC
d_call: -; v_call: TRBV4-2; j_call: TRBJ1-2; clone_size: -; cdr3_aa: CASSQSENYGYTF; cdr3_nt: TGTGCCAGCAGCCAATCGGAAAACTATGGCTACACCTTC
d_call: TRBD2; v_call: TRBV29-1; j_call: TRBJ2-1; clone_size: -; cdr3_aa: CSVEDGAGGWNEQFF; cdr3_nt: TGCAGCGTTGAAGATGGGGCGGGAGGATGGAATGAGCAGTTCTTC
d_call: -; v_call: TRBV7-7; j_call: TRBJ2-7; clone_size: -; cdr3_aa: CASSLSGAREQYF; cdr3_nt: TGTGCTAGCAGCTTATCAGGGGCGCGAGAGCAGTACTTC
d_call: -; v_call: TRBV5-6; j_call: TRBJ2-1; clone_size: -; cdr3_aa: CASSLGLVVGEQFF; cdr3_nt: TGTGCCAGCAGCTTGGGACTAGTGGTGGGTGAGCAGTTCTTC
d_call: -; v_call: TRBV9; j_call: TRBJ2-7; clone_size: many; cdr3_aa: CASSVAVGPYEQYF; cdr3_nt: TGTGCCAGCAGCGTAGCTGTGGGCCCCTACGAGCAGTACTTC
d_call: TRBD1; v_call: TRBV29-1; j_call: TRBJ1-2; clone_size: few; cdr3_aa: CSVSQGTGRYGYTF; cdr3_nt: TGCAGCGTATCGCAGGGGACAGGCCGTTATGGCTACACCTTC
d_call: TRBD1; v_call: TRBV7-2; j_call: TRBJ1-2; clone_size: few; cdr3_aa: CASSRQGGVFYGYTF; cdr3_nt: TGTGCCAGCAGCAGACAGGGGGGGGTGTTCTATGGCTACACCTTC
d_call: -; v_call: TRBV24-1; j_call: TRBJ2-3; clone_size: few; cdr3_aa: CATSGGFSTDTQYF; cdr3_nt: TGTGCCACCAGTGGGGGGTTTAGCACAGATACGCAGTATTTT
d_call: -; v_call: TRBV6-4; j_call: TRBJ2-1; clone_size: few; cdr3_aa: CASSEGQINEQFF; cdr3_nt: TGTGCCAGCAGTGAAGGGCAAATCAATGAGCAGTTCTTC
d_call: -; v_call: TRBV4-3; j_call: TRBJ1-4; clone_size: -; cdr3_aa: CASSRFSGLGEKLFF; cdr3_nt: TGCGCCAGCAGCCGGTTCTCAGGGTTGGGCGAAAAACTGTTTTTT
d_call: TRBD2; v_call: TRBV4-3; j_call: TRBJ2-7; clone_size: few; cdr3_aa: CASSQDRGGNPYEQYF; cdr3_nt: TGCGCCAGCAGCCAAGATCGGGGGGGTAATCCCTACGAGCAGTACTTC
d_call: -; v_call: TRBV9; j_call: TRBJ1-1; clone_size: -; cdr3_aa: CASSVGVVSEAFF; cdr3_nt: TGTGCCAGCAGCGTAGGGGTGGTATCTGAAGCTTTCTTT
d_call: TRBD2; v_call: TRBV6-2/TRBV6-3; j_call: TRBJ2-1; clone_size: -; cdr3_aa: CASSYQGAGSYNEQFF; cdr3_nt: TGTGCCAGCAGTTACCAGGGAGCGGGATCCTACAATGAGCAGTTCTTC
d_call: TRBD1; v_call: TRBV7-3; j_call: TRBJ2-1; clone_size: -; cdr3_aa: CASSLTGTGEIQLF; cdr3_nt: TGTGCCAGCAGCTTAACGGGAACAGGGGAGATTCAGCTCTTC
d_call: -; v_call: TRBV7-2; j_call: TRBJ2-3; clone_size: -; cdr3_aa: CASSLTPASTDTQYF; cdr3_nt: TGTGCCAGCAGCCTTACCCCGGCAAGCACAGATACGCAGTATTTT
d_call: -; v_call: TRBV5-1; j_call: TRBJ2-6; clone_size: -; cdr3_aa: CASSSRDPGANVLTF; cdr3_nt: TGCGCCAGCAGCTCCCGGGACCCTGGGGCCAACGTCCTGACTTTC
d_call: -; v_call: TRBV12-3/TRBV12-4; j_call: TRBJ2-5; clone_size: -; cdr3_aa: CASLSGNQETQYF; cdr3_nt: TGTGCCAGCCTCAGCGGAAACCAAGAGACCCAGTACTTC
d_call: -; v_call: TRBV7-9; j_call: TRBJ2-2; clone_size: many; cdr3_aa: CASSSVLGVSGELFF; cdr3_nt: TGTGCCAGCAGCTCCGTTCTCGGGGTGTCTGGGGAGCTGTTTTTT
d_call: -; v_call: TRBV7-9; j_call: TRBJ2-5; clone_size: -; cdr3_aa: CANSLRQGPLGQYF; cdr3_nt: TGTGCCAACAGCTTAAGGCAGGGCCCCCTGGGGCAGTACTTC
d_call: -; v_call: TRBV5-1; j_call: TRBJ2-1; clone_size: -; cdr3_aa: CASSLEAGRNEQFF; cdr3_nt: TGCGCCAGCAGCTTGGAGGCAGGGAGGAATGAGCAGTTCTTC
d_call: -; v_call: TRBV19; j_call: TRBJ2-6; clone_size: -; cdr3_aa: CASSKGAGANVLTF; cdr3_nt: TGTGCCAGTAGTAAAGGGGCTGGGGCCAACGTCCTGACTTTT
d_call: TRBD1; v_call: TRBV7-2; j_call: TRBJ2-1; clone_size: -; cdr3_aa: CASSTRDRGTNEQFF; cdr3_nt: TGTGCCAGCAGCACGCGGGACAGGGGTACTAATGAGCAGTTCTTC
d_call: -; v_call: TRBV28; j_call: TRBJ2-7; clone_size: -; cdr3_aa: CASSVDRPGSYEQYF; cdr3_nt: TGTGCCAGCAGTGTCGACAGGCCAGGATCCTACGAGCAGTACTTC
d_call: -; v_call: TRBV28; j_call: TRBJ1-1; clone_size: few; cdr3_aa: CASSTLGDTDTEAFF; cdr3_nt: TGTGCCAGCAGCACGTTAGGCGACACAGACACTGAAGCTTTCTTT
d_call: TRBD2; v_call: TRBV2; j_call: TRBJ2-3; clone_size: -; cdr3_aa: CASMILAGSTDTQYF; cdr3_nt: TGTGCCAGCATGATACTAGCGGGTAGCACAGATACGCAGTATTTT
d_call: TRBD2; v_call: TRBV7-2; j_call: TRBJ2-5; clone_size: -; cdr3_aa: CASSRQLAKTQYF; cdr3_nt: TGTGCCAGCAGCCGCCAACTAGCGAAGACCCAGTACTTC
d_call: -; v_call: TRBV27; j_call: TRBJ2-7; clone_size: few; cdr3_aa: CASSLRGEFYEQYF; cdr3_nt: TGTGCCAGCAGTTTACGGGGTGAGTTCTACGAGCAGTACTTC
d_call: -; v_call: TRBV19; j_call: TRBJ2-7; clone_size: -; cdr3_aa: CASSMSSYEQYF; cdr3_nt: TGTGCCAGCAGTATGAGTTCCTACGAGCAGTACTTC
d_call: -; v_call: TRBV7-2; j_call: TRBJ2-1; clone_size: -; cdr3_aa: CASSPDVSYNEQFF; cdr3_nt: TGTGCCAGCAGCCCGGACGTGTCCTACAATGAGCAGTTCTTC
d_call: -; v_call: TRBV7-3; j_call: TRBJ2-3; clone_size: -; cdr3_aa: CASSLSWADTDTQYF; cdr3_nt: TGTGCCAGCAGCTTAAGTTGGGCAGACACAGATACGCAGTATTTT
d_call: TRBD2; v_call: TRBV7-2; j_call: TRBJ2-1; clone_size: few; cdr3_aa: CASSLTSGLAVYNEQFF; cdr3_nt: TGTGCCAGCAGCCTAACGAGCGGACTAGCGGTCTACAATGAGCAGTTCTTC
d_call: -; v_call: TRBV6-6; j_call: TRBJ2-3; clone_size: -; cdr3_aa: CASRVGDTQYF; cdr3_nt: TGTGCCAGCAGGGTGGGAGATACGCAGTATTTT
d_call: -; v_call: TRBV6-1; j_call: TRBJ2-7; clone_size: -; cdr3_aa: CASSDGPTVTYEQYF; cdr3_nt: TGTGCCAGCAGTGATGGCCCGACCGTCACCTACGAGCAGTACTTC
d_call: -; v_call: TRBV27; j_call: TRBJ1-2; clone_size: few; cdr3_aa: CASSLVRGTGYGYTF; cdr3_nt: TGTGCCAGCAGTTTAGTAAGGGGCACAGGCTATGGCTACACCTTC
d_call: -; v_call: TRBV29-1; j_call: TRBJ2-1; clone_size: few; cdr3_aa: CSVEREDSYNEQFF; cdr3_nt: TGCAGCGTTGAACGAGAGGACTCCTACAATGAGCAGTTCTTC
d_call: -; v_call: TRBV12-3/TRBV12-4; j_call: TRBJ1-3; clone_size: -; cdr3_aa: CASSFSRDTIYF; cdr3_nt: TGTGCCAGCAGCTTTTCGAGGGACACCATATATTTT
d_call: -; v_call: TRBV27; j_call: TRBJ2-1; clone_size: few; cdr3_aa: CASREDLDEQFF; cdr3_nt: TGTGCCAGCAGGGAGGATTTGGATGAGCAGTTCTTC
d_call: -; v_call: TRBV28; j_call: TRBJ1-4; clone_size: many; cdr3_aa: CASSFSGTTNEKLFF; cdr3_nt: TGTGCCAGCAGTTTTTCAGGGACAACTAATGAAAAACTGTTTTTT
d_call: -; v_call: TRBV12-3/TRBV12-4; j_call: TRBJ1-2; clone_size: -; cdr3_aa: CASSPLDGTYGHTF; cdr3_nt: TGTGCCAGCAGTCCTTTGGACGGGACCTATGGCCACACCTTC
d_call: -; v_call: TRBV29-1; j_call: TRBJ2-3; clone_size: -; cdr3_aa: CSVIIATDTQYF; cdr3_nt: TGCAGCGTTATAATTGCGACAGATACGCAGTATTTT
d_call: -; v_call: TRBV6-1; j_call: TRBJ2-1; clone_size: -; cdr3_aa: CASKSFGTDYNEQFF; cdr3_nt: TGTGCCAGCAAGTCTTTTGGGACCGACTACAATGAGCAGTTCTTC
d_call: -; v_call: TRBV7-9; j_call: TRBJ2-1; clone_size: few; cdr3_aa: CASSLSFSYEQFF; cdr3_nt: TGTGCCAGCAGCTTGTCTTTCTCATATGAGCAGTTCTTC
d_call: -; v_call: TRBV11-2; j_call: TRBJ2-7; clone_size: many; cdr3_aa: CASSLTHSYEQYF; cdr3_nt: TGTGCCAGCAGCTTAACACACTCCTACGAGCAGTACTTC
d_call: -; v_call: TRBV4-1; j_call: TRBJ2-1; clone_size: few; cdr3_aa: CASSQDREFPNEQFF; cdr3_nt: TGCGCCAGCAGCCAAGATAGAGAGTTTCCCAATGAGCAGTTCTTC
d_call: TRBD2; v_call: TRBV6-1; j_call: TRBJ2-5; clone_size: many; cdr3_aa: CAPAASGQETQYF; cdr3_nt: TGTGCCCCAGCGGCTAGCGGACAAGAGACCCAGTACTTC
d_call: TRBD1; v_call: TRBV4-1; j_call: TRBJ2-7; clone_size: few; cdr3_aa: CASSQEDRASTEQYF; cdr3_nt: TGCGCCAGCAGCCAAGAGGACAGGGCATCTACCGAGCAGTACTTC
d_call: TRBD1; v_call: TRBV12-3/TRBV12-4; j_call: TRBJ1-5; clone_size: -; cdr3_aa: CASLQGGYGNQPQHF; cdr3_nt: TGTGCCAGTCTACAGGGGGGCTATGGCAATCAGCCCCAGCATTTT